This TCR beta chain is drawn from a study of Graves' ophthalmopathy and Graves' hyperthyroidism. General study points: Cross-validated, the 13-signature model showed 87.88%/81.08% sensitivity/specificity, and 80%/75% in the test set. At just over 70% sensitivity and roughly 72% specificity, the model predicted progression of the ophthalmopathy. The blood repertoire also included most expanded thyroid clonotypes above 0.001 frequency.

This clonotype was observed many times. Its antigen remains unknown. Excluded were patients with other autoimmune diseases, uncontrolled infections, pregnancy or lactation. TCR beta CDR3 regions were amplified from RNA transcripts. In the first round, RT-PCR was carried out with HTBI primers, and a multiplex PCR formed the second round. MiXCR was run by TCRdb on the multiplex PCR reads, yielding one entry per CDR3 protein. The sample holds about 39,000 distinct CDR3 sequences, approximately 53% seen once. This sequence originates from an adult woman with stable Graves' hyperthyroidism. The specimen was peripheral blood.

In nucleotides, the CDR3 is TGCAGTGCTACTTCCGGGACAGGGGAGAGTCAGCCCCAGCATTTT. Protein: CSATSGTGESQPQHF. The rearrangement links TRBV20-1 to TRBJ1-5; TRBD1 agrees at 10 bases. CDR1 is DFQATT, CDR2 SNEGSKA, per germline (reference sequence). Trimming cost V 4 bases and J 6 bases; bases outside gene matches: 9. The length of the CDR3 is 15 residues.